A selection of T cell receptor beta chains follows, all from one sample in a study of blood T cell repertoires in COVID-19. The assay was immunoSEQ multiplex PCR, and TCRdb's table has in-frame clones only and misses some. The sample yields around 500,000 clones, more than 75% seen once. The sequenced material came from PBMCs or T cells enriched from blood (not recorded which). These TCRs come from a woman in her 40s who had recovered from COVID-19. Both conserved end residues are part of each CDR3. Each record gives: J gene, D gene, V gene, clone size, CDR3 protein, CDR3 DNA. A D gene is named only where the DNA matches it firmly. Expanded clones get a size class; other rows say once, few or many, or leave the size out.

J: TRBJ1-1
D: .
V: TRBV19
size: few
CDR3: CASSPRSGTEAFF
DNA: TGTGCCAGTAGTCCCCGGAGCGGTACTGAAGCTTTCTTT

J: TRBJ2-3
D: .
V: TRBV19
size: few
CDR3: CASSIVSQGTDTQYF
DNA: TGTGCCAGTAGTATAGTAAGTCAGGGCACAGATACGCAGTATTTT

J: TRBJ2-3
D: TRBD2
V: TRBV3-1/TRBV3-2
size: .
CDR3: CASSRLAGAGLSDTQYF
DNA: TGTGCCAGCAGCCGACTAGCGGGAGCAGGCTTGTCAGATACGCAGTATTTT

J: TRBJ1-1
D: .
V: TRBV15
size: .
CDR3: CATSRGGLTTEAFF
DNA: TGTGCCACCAGCAGAGGGGGACTTACCACTGAAGCTTTCTTT

J: TRBJ1-2
D: .
V: TRBV6-5
size: .
CDR3: CASSPRRAPYGYTF
DNA: TGTGCCAGCAGTCCCCGGCGGGCCCCCTATGGCTACACCTTC

J: TRBJ1-2
D: TRBD1
V: TRBV14
size: .
CDR3: CASSPDRGVLGGYTF
DNA: TGTGCCAGCAGCCCGGACAGGGGAGTGCTCGGCGGCTACACCTTC

J: TRBJ2-5
D: .
V: TRBV19
size: .
CDR3: CASTQDSLLLRPSETQYF
DNA: TGTGCCAGTACCCAGGACTCCCTGCTACTACGCCCCTCTGAGACCCAGTACTTC

J: TRBJ2-5
D: TRBD2
V: TRBV4-1
size: once
CDR3: CASSQAGRLAGGQETQYF
DNA: TGCGCCAGCAGCCAAGCCGGCCGACTAGCGGGAGGGCAAGAGACCCAGTACTTC

J: TRBJ2-1
D: TRBD2
V: TRBV9
size: .
CDR3: CASSPSGSYNEQFF
DNA: TGTGCCAGCAGCCCTAGCGGCTCCTACAATGAGCAGTTCTTC

J: TRBJ2-1
D: .
V: TRBV7-2
size: .
CDR3: CASSLSESNEQFF
DNA: TGTGCCAGCAGCTTATCGGAGTCCAATGAGCAGTTCTTC

J: TRBJ2-6
D: .
V: TRBV7-2
size: .
CDR3: CASRAGPSGANVLTF
DNA: TGTGCCAGTCGAGCCGGTCCCTCTGGGGCCAACGTCCTGACTTTC

J: TRBJ2-2
D: .
V: TRBV24-1
size: .
CDR3: CATSDPTANTGELFF
DNA: TGTGCCACCAGTGATCCGACAGCGAACACCGGGGAGCTGTTTTTT

J: TRBJ2-5
D: .
V: TRBV6-5
size: many
CDR3: CASSRPGVQETQYF
DNA: TGTGCCAGCAGTCGCCCAGGGGTCCAAGAGACCCAGTACTTC

J: TRBJ2-7
D: TRBD2
V: TRBV7-6
size: .
CDR3: CASSLGLAGGPAEQYF
DNA: TGTGCCAGCAGCCTAGGACTAGCGGGAGGGCCTGCCGAGCAGTACTTC

J: TRBJ2-2
D: .
V: TRBV5-5
size: once
CDR3: CASSLLGPGELFF
DNA: TGTGCCAGCAGCTTGTTGGGGCCCGGGGAGCTGTTTTTT

J: TRBJ2-7
D: .
V: TRBV7-2
size: .
CDR3: CASSLGRSRTRDTTSRQYF
DNA: TGTGCCAGCAGCTTAGGACGGTCTCGGACCAGGGATACTACGAGTCGGCAGTACTTC

J: TRBJ1-1
D: TRBD1
V: TRBV7-9
size: .
CDR3: CASSLARGLNTEAFF
DNA: TGTGCCAGCAGCTTAGCGAGGGGGCTAAACACTGAAGCTTTCTTT

J: TRBJ1-1
D: .
V: TRBV11-2
size: few
CDR3: CASSLGGRQGNTEAFF
DNA: TGTGCCAGCAGCTTAGGGGGGAGGCAGGGGAACACTGAAGCTTTCTTT

J: TRBJ1-2
D: .
V: TRBV20-1
size: .
CDR3: CSATGDYGYTF
DNA: TGCAGTGCTACCGGGGACTATGGCTACACCTTC

J: TRBJ1-5
D: .
V: TRBV6-2/TRBV6-3
size: few
CDR3: CASSYQDSKNQPQHF
DNA: TGTGCCAGCAGTTATCAGGACAGTAAAAATCAGCCCCAGCATTTT

J: TRBJ2-1
D: TRBD1
V: TRBV11-2
size: .
CDR3: CASSLGQGAFEQFF
DNA: TGTGCCAGCAGCTTAGGACAGGGGGCTTTTGAGCAGTTCTTC

J: TRBJ1-5
D: .
V: TRBV27
size: .
CDR3: CASSLTPIDSRFNQPQHF
DNA: TGTGCCAGCAGTTTAACCCCCATCGACAGCCGTTTCAATCAGCCCCAGCATTTT

J: TRBJ1-3
D: .
V: TRBV11-3
size: .
CDR3: CASSYARSSGNTIYF
DNA: TGTGCCAGCAGCTACGCGAGGAGCTCTGGAAACACCATATATTTT

J: TRBJ1-1
D: .
V: TRBV11-2
size: .
CDR3: CASSFGTQGRTEAFF
DNA: TGTGCCAGCAGCTTTGGCACACAGGGTCGGACTGAAGCTTTCTTT

J: TRBJ2-1
D: TRBD2
V: TRBV19
size: .
CDR3: CASSNTPGLAGYYNEQFF
DNA: TGTGCCAGTAGTAACACCCCGGGACTAGCGGGGTACTACAATGAGCAGTTCTTC

J: TRBJ1-1
D: .
V: TRBV7-9
size: .
CDR3: CASSLKVPRGRKDTEAFF
DNA: TGTGCCAGCAGCTTAAAGGTCCCCCGGGGTCGGAAGGACACTGAAGCTTTCTTT

J: TRBJ2-3
D: TRBD1
V: TRBV24-1
size: .
CDR3: CATSDSGTGADTQYF
DNA: TGTGCCACCAGTGACTCCGGGACAGGGGCAGATACGCAGTATTTT

J: TRBJ2-7
D: .
V: TRBV12-3/TRBV12-4
size: .
CDR3: CASSPDYREQYF
DNA: TGTGCCAGCAGTCCGGACTACCGCGAGCAGTACTTC

J: TRBJ2-2
D: .
V: TRBV6-5
size: .
CDR3: CASTVTGELFF
DNA: TGTGCCAGCACTGTCACCGGGGAGCTGTTTTTT

J: TRBJ2-5
D: TRBD1
V: TRBV18
size: .
CDR3: CASSPETDRGTQYF
DNA: TGTGCCAGCTCACCCGAGACGGACAGGGGTACCCAGTACTTC

J: TRBJ1-2
D: .
V: TRBV18
size: .
CDR3: CASSPATVFLPGDYGYTF
DNA: TGTGCCAGCTCACCAGCGACAGTCTTCCTTCCAGGGGACTATGGCTACACCTTC

J: TRBJ1-1
D: .
V: TRBV2
size: .
CDR3: CASRGDRRNTEAFF
DNA: TGTGCCAGCAGAGGAGACAGGAGGAACACTGAAGCTTTCTTT

J: TRBJ2-2
D: TRBD2
V: TRBV7-6
size: .
CDR3: CASSFQRWTSGRPGELFF
DNA: TGTGCCAGCAGCTTCCAGCGCTGGACTAGCGGGAGACCCGGGGAGCTGTTTTTT

J: TRBJ1-4
D: .
V: TRBV27
size: .
CDR3: CASSSGQTNEKLFF
DNA: TGTGCCAGCAGTTCTGGACAGACTAATGAAAAACTGTTTTTT

J: TRBJ2-3
D: .
V: TRBV10-2
size: few
CDR3: CASLAGPDTQYF
DNA: TGCGCGAGTTTGGCGGGACCAGATACGCAGTATTTT

J: TRBJ2-7
D: .
V: TRBV2
size: .
CDR3: CASSEDGKYYEQYF
DNA: TGTGCCAGCAGTGAAGACGGGAAGTACTACGAGCAGTACTTC

J: TRBJ2-1
D: TRBD2
V: TRBV7-8
size: .
CDR3: CASSFSTSGKAYNEQFF
DNA: TGTGCCAGCAGCTTTTCCACTAGCGGGAAGGCCTACAATGAGCAGTTCTTC

J: TRBJ2-1
D: .
V: TRBV10-3
size: .
CDR3: CAIWGGASYNEQFF
DNA: TGTGCCATCTGGGGCGGGGCTTCCTACAATGAGCAGTTCTTC

J: TRBJ2-7
D: TRBD1
V: TRBV11-3
size: .
CDR3: CASSPYRGHYEQYF
DNA: TGTGCCAGCAGCCCATACAGGGGGCACTACGAGCAGTACTTC

J: TRBJ1-1
D: .
V: TRBV3-1/TRBV3-2
size: .
CDR3: CASSLGAINTEAFF
DNA: TGTGCCAGCAGTCTAGGAGCGATTAACACTGAAGCTTTCTTT

J: TRBJ1-1
D: TRBD1
V: TRBV27
size: .
CDR3: CASSPGTGGGRSFF
DNA: TGTGCCAGCAGTCCCGGGACAGGGGGAGGTAGATCTTTCTTT

J: TRBJ2-7
D: TRBD1
V: TRBV7-2
size: .
CDR3: CASSSRTGLREQYF
DNA: TGTGCCAGCAGCTCCCGGACAGGGCTACGCGAGCAGTACTTC

J: TRBJ2-1
D: .
V: TRBV30
size: .
CDR3: CAWWGLPYNEQFF
DNA: TGTGCCTGGTGGGGGCTACCCTACAATGAGCAGTTCTTC

J: TRBJ1-2
D: TRBD1
V: TRBV5-1
size: .
CDR3: CASSLPSGQNYGYTF
DNA: TGCGCCAGCAGCTTACCTTCGGGACAGAACTATGGCTACACCTTC

J: TRBJ1-2
D: TRBD1
V: TRBV7-9
size: once
CDR3: CASSTGTGGYGYTF
DNA: TGTGCCAGCAGCACCGGGACAGGGGGTTATGGCTACACCTTC